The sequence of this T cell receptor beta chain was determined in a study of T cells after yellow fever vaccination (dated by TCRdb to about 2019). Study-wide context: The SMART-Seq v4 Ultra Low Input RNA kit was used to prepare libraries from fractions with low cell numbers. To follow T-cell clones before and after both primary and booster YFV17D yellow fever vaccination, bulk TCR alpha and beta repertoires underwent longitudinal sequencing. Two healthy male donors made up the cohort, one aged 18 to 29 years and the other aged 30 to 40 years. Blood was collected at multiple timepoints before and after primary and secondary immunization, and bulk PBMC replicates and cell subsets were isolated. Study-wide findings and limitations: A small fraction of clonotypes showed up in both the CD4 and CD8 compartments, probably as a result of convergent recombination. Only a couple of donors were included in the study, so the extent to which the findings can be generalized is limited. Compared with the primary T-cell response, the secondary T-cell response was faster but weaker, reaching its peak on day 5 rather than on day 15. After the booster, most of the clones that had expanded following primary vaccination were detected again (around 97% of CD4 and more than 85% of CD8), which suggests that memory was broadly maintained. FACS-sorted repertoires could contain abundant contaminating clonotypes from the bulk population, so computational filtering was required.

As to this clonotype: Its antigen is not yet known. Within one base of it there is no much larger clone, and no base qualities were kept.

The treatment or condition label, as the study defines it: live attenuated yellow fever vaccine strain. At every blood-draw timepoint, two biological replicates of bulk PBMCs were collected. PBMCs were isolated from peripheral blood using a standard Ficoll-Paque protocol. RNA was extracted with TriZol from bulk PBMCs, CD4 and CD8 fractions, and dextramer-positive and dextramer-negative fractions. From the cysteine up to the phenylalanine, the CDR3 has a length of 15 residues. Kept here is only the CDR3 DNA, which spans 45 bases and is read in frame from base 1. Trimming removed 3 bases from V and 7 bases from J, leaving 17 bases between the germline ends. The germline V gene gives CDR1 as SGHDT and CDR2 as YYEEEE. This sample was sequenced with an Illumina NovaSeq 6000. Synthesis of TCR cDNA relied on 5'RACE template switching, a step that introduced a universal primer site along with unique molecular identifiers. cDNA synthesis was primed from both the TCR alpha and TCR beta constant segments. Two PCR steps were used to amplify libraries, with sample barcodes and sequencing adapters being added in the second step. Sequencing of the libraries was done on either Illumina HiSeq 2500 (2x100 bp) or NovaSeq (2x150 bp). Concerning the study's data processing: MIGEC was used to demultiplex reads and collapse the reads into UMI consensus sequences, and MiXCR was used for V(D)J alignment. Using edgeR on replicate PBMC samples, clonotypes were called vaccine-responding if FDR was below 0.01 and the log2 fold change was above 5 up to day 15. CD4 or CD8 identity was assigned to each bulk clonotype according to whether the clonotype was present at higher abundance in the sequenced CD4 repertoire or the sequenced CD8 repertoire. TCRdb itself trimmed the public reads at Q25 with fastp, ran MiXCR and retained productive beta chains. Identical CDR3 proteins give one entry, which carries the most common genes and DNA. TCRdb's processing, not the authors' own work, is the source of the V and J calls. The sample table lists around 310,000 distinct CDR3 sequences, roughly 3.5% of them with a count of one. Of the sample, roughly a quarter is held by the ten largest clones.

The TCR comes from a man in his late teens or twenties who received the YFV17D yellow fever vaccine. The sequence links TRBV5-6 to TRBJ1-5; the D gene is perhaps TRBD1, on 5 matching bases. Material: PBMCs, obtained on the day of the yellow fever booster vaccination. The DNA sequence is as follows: TGTGCCAGCAGCTCGGGACCCTCATCGGACCAGCCCCAGCATTTT. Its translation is CASSSGPSSDQPQHF.